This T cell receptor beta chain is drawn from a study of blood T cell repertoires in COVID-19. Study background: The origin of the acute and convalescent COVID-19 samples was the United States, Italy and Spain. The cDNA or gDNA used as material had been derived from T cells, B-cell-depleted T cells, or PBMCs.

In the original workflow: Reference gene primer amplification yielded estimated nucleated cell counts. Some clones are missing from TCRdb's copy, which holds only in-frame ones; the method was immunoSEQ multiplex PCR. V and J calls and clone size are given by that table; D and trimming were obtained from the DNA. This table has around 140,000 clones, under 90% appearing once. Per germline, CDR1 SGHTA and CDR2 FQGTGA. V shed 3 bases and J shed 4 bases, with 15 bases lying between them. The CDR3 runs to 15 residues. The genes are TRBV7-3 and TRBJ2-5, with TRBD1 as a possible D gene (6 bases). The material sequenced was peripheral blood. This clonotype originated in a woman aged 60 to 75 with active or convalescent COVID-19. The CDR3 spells CASSFQGGEGETQYF. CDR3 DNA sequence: TGTGCCAGCAGCTTTCAAGGGGGAGAGGGAGAGACCCAGTACTTC.